This is a list of T cell receptor beta chains from one sample in a study of tumor-infiltrating lymphocytes in primary liver carcinoma. A single record per CDR3 protein comes from TCRdb applying MiXCR to the multiplex PCR reads. This sample has 250,000 to 400,000 distinct CDR3 sequences; about 60% occur once, and the top ten carry 9% to 10%. The sequencing sample was made of peripheral blood. Source of these receptors: a man aged 40-49 years with primary liver carcinoma and hepatitis B virus infection. Each CDR3 is given with its conserved first and last residue. The D gene is left open where the match is weak. Size tells how often a clone was seen (once, few, many) or the class of an expanded clone, and some rows leave it out.

V	size	D	J	CDR3	DNA
TRBV4-3	.	TRBD2	TRBJ2-6	CASSQDLGGFGANVLSF	TGCGCCAGCAGCCAAGATCTGGGGGGGTTTGGGGCCAACGTCCTGTCTTTC
TRBV2	.	.	TRBJ2-6	CASKSPLSGANVLTF	TGTGCGAGCAAAAGTCCCCTCTCAGGGGCCAACGTCCTGACTTTC
TRBV6-2/TRBV6-3	many	TRBD1	TRBJ2-7	CASRRTGGDEQYF	TGTGCCAGCAGAAGGACAGGGGGCGACGAGCAGTACTTC
TRBV4-2	many	TRBD2	TRBJ2-2	CASSQVLAGALTGELFF	TGTGCCAGCAGCCAAGTGCTAGCGGGGGCCCTTACCGGGGAGCTGTTTTTT
TRBV29-1	many	TRBD1	TRBJ2-5	CSVAGTEKPGETQYF	TGCAGCGTGGCAGGGACAGAAAAACCAGGGGAGACCCAGTACTTC
TRBV5-1	once	.	TRBJ2-5	CASSLALETRYF	TGCGCCAGCAGCTTGGCCCTGGAGACCCGGTACTTC
TRBV5-8	few	.	TRBJ2-1	CASTWGGARGAYNEQFF	TGTGCCAGCACCTGGGGGGGCGCTAGGGGGGCCTACAATGAGCAGTTCTTC
TRBV5-1	.	TRBD1	TRBJ2-5	CASSLTGTGETQYF	TGCGCCAGCAGCCTCACAGGGACAGGGGAGACCCAGTACTTC
TRBV5-1	.	.	TRBJ2-6	CASTRLNSGANVLTF	TGCGCCAGCACTCGACTGAACTCTGGGGCCAACGTCCTGACTTTC
TRBV10-3	.	TRBD1	TRBJ2-2	CAISESGTGVTGELFF	TGTGCCATCAGTGAGTCCGGGACAGGGGTCACCGGGGAGCTGTTTTTT
TRBV28	.	TRBD1	TRBJ1-5	CASTGQGRVPQHF	TGTGCCAGCACGGGACAGGGAAGGGTCCCCCAGCATTTT
TRBV30	many	.	TRBJ1-1	CAWSLAGLGNTEAFF	TGTGCCTGGAGTCTAGCGGGACTTGGGAACACTGAAGCTTTCTTT
TRBV6-5	.	.	TRBJ1-1	CASNHSLQGQEAFF	TGTGCCAGCAATCACTCTCTTCAGGGGCAGGAGGCTTTCTTT
TRBV11-3	.	.	TRBJ2-5	CDSSLSGAGVIQYF	TGTGACAGCAGCTTGTCGGGGGCAGGAGTGATCCAGTACTTC
TRBV6-2/TRBV6-3	many	TRBD1	TRBJ2-5	CASSTGTVVVETQYF	TGTGCCAGCAGTACCGGGACAGTCGTCGTAGAGACCCAGTACTTC
TRBV6-5	few	TRBD1	TRBJ1-6	CASRFNRGNSPLHF	TGTGCCAGCAGATTTAACAGGGGGAATTCACCCCTCCACTTT
TRBV6-1	few	.	TRBJ2-2	CASSERRSNTGELFF	TGTGCCAGCAGTGAAAGGAGATCGAACACCGGGGAGCTGTTTTTT